These T cell receptor beta chains were read from a single sample in a study of blood T cell repertoires in COVID-19. Clones were sequenced by immunoSEQ multiplex PCR, and TCRdb holds only the in-frame ones, with some missing. The table has approximately 150,000 clones, 81% seen once. The material sequenced was PBMCs or T cells enriched from blood (not recorded which). Receptors originate from a woman between 35 and 50 years old with acute COVID-19. CDR3s include the opening cysteine and the closing phenylalanine or tryptophan. D genes are given only for firm matches. Where a row states a size, it is once, few, many or the class of an expanded clone; other rows omit it.

DNA	CDR3	V	size	D	J
TGTGCCAGCAGCACCCTAGCGGGAGGTTTCGATGAGCAGTTCTTC	CASSTLAGGFDEQFF	TRBV9	NA	TRBD2	TRBJ2-1
TGTGCCAGCAGCCCACAGACTAGCGGGAGGGCCCTGGGGCAGTTCTTC	CASSPQTSGRALGQFF	TRBV7-3	many	TRBD2	TRBJ2-1
TGTGCCAGCAGAGCCGACAGGGGGCAAGGTCAGCCCCAGCATTTT	CASRADRGQGQPQHF	TRBV2	few	TRBD1	TRBJ1-5
TGTGCCAGCAGCGAAGCGGGACACCTCACAGATACGCAGTATTTT	CASSEAGHLTDTQYF	TRBV7-3	NA	NA	TRBJ2-3
TGCGCCAGCAGCCGAGCCACGGGAGGGCCCCCCCTCGAGCAGTACTTC	CASSRATGGPPLEQYF	TRBV4-1	NA	TRBD2	TRBJ2-7
TGTGCCAGCAGTCAACAGGGGACGGGCGGCTACACCTTC	CASSQQGTGGYTF	TRBV27	NA	TRBD1	TRBJ1-2
TGTGCCAGCAGCGTGGACAGGGTCTATGGCTACACCTTC	CASSVDRVYGYTF	TRBV11-3	NA	TRBD1	TRBJ1-2
TGTGCCAGCAGCCAACTCGGTGAAGTGGCTTTCTTT	CASSQLGEVAFF	TRBV12-3/TRBV12-4	once	NA	TRBJ1-1
TGCGCCAGCAGCCGACAGGGTGGGGGCACTGAAGCTTTCTTT	CASSRQGGGTEAFF	TRBV5-1	NA	TRBD1	TRBJ1-1
TGTGCCAGCAGCATCGATAGGGGAGGAGAGACAGATACGCAGTATTTT	CASSIDRGGETDTQYF	TRBV27	NA	NA	TRBJ2-3
TGTGCCTCCGGGGGACTAGCGGAAACAGATACGCAGTATTTT	CASGGLAETDTQYF	TRBV13	NA	TRBD2	TRBJ2-3
TGTGCCAGCAGTTTCGACAGGAACTATGGCTACACCTTC	CASSFDRNYGYTF	TRBV7-2	NA	NA	TRBJ1-2
TGTGCCAGCAGCAAAGCGATCCCGACAGGGCCACAAGAGACCCAGTACTTC	CASSKAIPTGPQETQYF	TRBV21-1	once	NA	TRBJ2-5
TGTGCCAGCAGTTCCTCCGGGACTAGCGGGGCCTATGAGCAGTTCTTC	CASSSSGTSGAYEQFF	TRBV28	once	TRBD2	TRBJ2-1
TGTGCCAGCAGCTTAGAGCGGCAAAGCTATGGCTACACCTTC	CASSLERQSYGYTF	TRBV7-9	NA	NA	TRBJ1-2
TGTGCCAGCAGCCCCCAGGGTGTAACTAGCTCCCAGTACTTC	CASSPQGVTSSQYF	TRBV6-5	few	NA	TRBJ2-5
TGTGCCAGCAGTTACGCTAGGAATGAGCAGTTCTTC	CASSYARNEQFF	TRBV6-2/TRBV6-3	NA	NA	TRBJ2-1
TGCGCCAGCAGCAGATTGACTAGCGGGATGACAAATGAGCAGTTCTTC	CASSRLTSGMTNEQFF	TRBV5-1	NA	TRBD2	TRBJ2-1
TGCGCCAGCAGCCAAGATCGGGGGGCAACCTTTGACACTGAAGCTTTCTTT	CASSQDRGATFDTEAFF	TRBV4-1	NA	NA	TRBJ1-1
TGTGCCATCAGGAGGACTAGCGGGGAGTACGAGCAGTACTTC	CAIRRTSGEYEQYF	TRBV10-3	NA	TRBD2	TRBJ2-7
TGCAGCGTTGTTACCTCTAGCGGGAGGGCTTCCAATGAGCAGTTCTTC	CSVVTSSGRASNEQFF	TRBV29-1	NA	TRBD2	TRBJ2-1
TGTGCCAGCAGCTTAAAAGAGGTCCAGCCTGAAGCTTTCTTT	CASSLKEVQPEAFF	TRBV7-9	NA	NA	TRBJ1-1